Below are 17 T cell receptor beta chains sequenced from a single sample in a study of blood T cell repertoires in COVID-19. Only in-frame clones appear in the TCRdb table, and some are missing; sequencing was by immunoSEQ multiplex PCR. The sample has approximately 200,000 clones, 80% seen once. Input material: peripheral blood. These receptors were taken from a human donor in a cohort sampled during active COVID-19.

CDR3 nucleotide sequence: TGTGCCAGCAGCTTTAGTCGTAACACTGAAGCTTTCTTT. Its translation is CASSFSRNTEAFF. The chain has TRBV11-1 and TRBJ1-1; the D is unclear. V gave up 3 bases and J gave up 2 bases, with 7 bases separating them. Germline CDR1 reads SGHAT; CDR2 reads FQDESV (reference sequence). The CDR3 loop spans 13 amino acids.

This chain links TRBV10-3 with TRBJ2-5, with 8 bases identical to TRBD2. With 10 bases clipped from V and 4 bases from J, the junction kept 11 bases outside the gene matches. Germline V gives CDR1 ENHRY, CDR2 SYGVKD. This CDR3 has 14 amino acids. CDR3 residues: CATQSGLVPETQYF. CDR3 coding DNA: TGTGCCACCCAGTCGGGACTAGTCCCAGAGACCCAGTACTTC.

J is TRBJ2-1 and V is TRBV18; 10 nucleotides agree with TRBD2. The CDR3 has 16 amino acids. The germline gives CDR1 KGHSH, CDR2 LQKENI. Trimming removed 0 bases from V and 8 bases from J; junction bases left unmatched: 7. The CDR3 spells CASSPPVVAGGHEQFF. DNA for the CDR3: TGTGCCAGCTCACCACCGGTCGTAGCGGGAGGTCATGAGCAGTTCTTC.

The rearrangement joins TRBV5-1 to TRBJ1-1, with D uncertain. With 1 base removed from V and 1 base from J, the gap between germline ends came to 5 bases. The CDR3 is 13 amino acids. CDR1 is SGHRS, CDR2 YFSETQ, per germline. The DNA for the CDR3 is TGCGCCAGCAGCTTGCAACAGAACACTGAAGCTTTCTTT. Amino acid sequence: CASSLQQNTEAFF.

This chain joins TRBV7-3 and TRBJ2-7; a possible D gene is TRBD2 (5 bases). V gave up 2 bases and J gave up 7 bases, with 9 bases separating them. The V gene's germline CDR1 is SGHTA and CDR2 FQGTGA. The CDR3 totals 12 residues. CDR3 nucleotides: TGTGCCAGCAGCTTATCAACGGGGGAGCAGTACTTC. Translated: CASSLSTGEQYF.

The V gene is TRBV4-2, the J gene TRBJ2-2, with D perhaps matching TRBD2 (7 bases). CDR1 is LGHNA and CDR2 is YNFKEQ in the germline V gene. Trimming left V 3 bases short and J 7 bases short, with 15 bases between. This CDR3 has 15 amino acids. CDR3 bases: TGTGCCAGCAGCCAGAAGAACAGGGAGGGCGGGGAGCTGTTTTTT. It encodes CASSQKNREGGELFF.

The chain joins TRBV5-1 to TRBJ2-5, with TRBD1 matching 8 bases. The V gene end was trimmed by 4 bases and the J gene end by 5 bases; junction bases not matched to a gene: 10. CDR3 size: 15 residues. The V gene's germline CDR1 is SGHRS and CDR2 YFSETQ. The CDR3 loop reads CASSGRTTGGETQYF. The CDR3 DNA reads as TGCGCCAGCAGCGGGAGGACTACAGGGGGGGAGACCCAGTACTTC.

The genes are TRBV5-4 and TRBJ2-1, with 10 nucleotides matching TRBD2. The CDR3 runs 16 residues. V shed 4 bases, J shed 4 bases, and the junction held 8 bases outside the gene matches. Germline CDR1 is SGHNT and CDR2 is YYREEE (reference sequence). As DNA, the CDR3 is TGTGCCAGCAGCCCGGCTGGACTAGCGGCTTACAATGAGCAGTTCTTC. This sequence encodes CASSPAGLAAYNEQFF. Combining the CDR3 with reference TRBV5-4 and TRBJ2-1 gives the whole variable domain ETGVTQSPTHLIKTRGQQVTLRCSSQSGHNTVSWYQQALGQGPQFIFQYYREEENGRGNFPPRFSGLQFPNYSSELNVNALELDDSALYLCASSPAGLAAYNEQFFGPGTRLTVL.

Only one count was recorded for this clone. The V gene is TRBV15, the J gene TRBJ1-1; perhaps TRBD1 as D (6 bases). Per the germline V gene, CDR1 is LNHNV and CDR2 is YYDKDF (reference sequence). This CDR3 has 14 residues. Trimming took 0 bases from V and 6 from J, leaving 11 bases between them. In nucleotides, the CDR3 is TGTGCCACCAGCAGAGACCCCTCAGGGGCTGAAGCTTTCTTT. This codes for CATSRDPSGAEAFF.

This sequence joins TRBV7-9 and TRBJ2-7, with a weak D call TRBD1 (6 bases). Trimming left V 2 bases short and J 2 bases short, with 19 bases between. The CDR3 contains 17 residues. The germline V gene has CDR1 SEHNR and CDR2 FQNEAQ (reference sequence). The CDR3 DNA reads TGTGCCAGCAGCTTAAACCCCGGACAGCACCCTGCCTACGAGCAGTACTTC. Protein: CASSLNPGQHPAYEQYF.

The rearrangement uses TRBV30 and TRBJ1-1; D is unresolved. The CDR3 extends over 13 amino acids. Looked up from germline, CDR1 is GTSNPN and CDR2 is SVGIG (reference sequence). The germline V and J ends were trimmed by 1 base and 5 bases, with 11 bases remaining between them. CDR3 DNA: TGTGCCTGGAGTGCAAACCGGGGAACTGAAGCTTTCTTT. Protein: CAWSANRGTEAFF. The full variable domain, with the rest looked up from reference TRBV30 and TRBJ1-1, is SQTIHQWPATLVQPVGSPLSLECTVEGTSNPNLYWYRQAAGRGLQLLFYSVGIGQISSEVPQNLSASRPQDRQFILSSKKLLLSDSGFYLCAWSANRGTEAFFGQGTRLTVV.

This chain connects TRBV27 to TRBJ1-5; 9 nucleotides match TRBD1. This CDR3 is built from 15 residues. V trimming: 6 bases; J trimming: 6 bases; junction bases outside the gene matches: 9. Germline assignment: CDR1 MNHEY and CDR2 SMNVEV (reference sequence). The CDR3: CASRTTGTGSQPQHF. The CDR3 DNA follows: TGTGCCAGCAGGACGACCGGGACAGGGAGTCAGCCCCAGCATTTT.

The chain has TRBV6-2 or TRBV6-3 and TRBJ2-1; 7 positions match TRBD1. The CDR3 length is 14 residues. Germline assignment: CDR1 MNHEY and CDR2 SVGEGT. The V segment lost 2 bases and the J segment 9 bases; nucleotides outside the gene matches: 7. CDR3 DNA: TGTGCCAGCAGTTACGGGACAGACTCTAGTGAGCAGTTCTTC. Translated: CASSYGTDSSEQFF.

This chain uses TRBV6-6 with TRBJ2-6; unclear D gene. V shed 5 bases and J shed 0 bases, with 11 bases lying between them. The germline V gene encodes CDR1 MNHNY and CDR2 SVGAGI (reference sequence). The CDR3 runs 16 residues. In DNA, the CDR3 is TGTGCCAGCAGTCCCTCCTACAGCTCTGGGGCCAACGTCCTGACTTTC. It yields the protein CASSPSYSSGANVLTF.

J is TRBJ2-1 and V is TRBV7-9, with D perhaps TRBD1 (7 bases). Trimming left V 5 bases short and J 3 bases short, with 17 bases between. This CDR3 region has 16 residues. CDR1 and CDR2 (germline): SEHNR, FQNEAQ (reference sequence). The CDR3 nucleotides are TGTGCCAGCAGCCCAGCGACAGGGACTCGCTACAATGAGCAGTTCTTC. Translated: CASSPATGTRYNEQFF.

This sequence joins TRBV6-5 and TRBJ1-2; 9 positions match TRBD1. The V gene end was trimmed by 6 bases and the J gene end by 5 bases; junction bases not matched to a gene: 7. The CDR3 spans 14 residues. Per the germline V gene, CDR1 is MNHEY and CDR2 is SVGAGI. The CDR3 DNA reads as TGTGCCAGCAGGTCGGGACAGGGAAGGTATGGCTACACCTTC. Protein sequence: CASRSGQGRYGYTF.

The CDR3 DNA is TGTGCCAGCAGTCCTACTAGCGGGAGGTCCAATGAGCAGTTCTTC. Amino acid sequence: CASSPTSGRSNEQFF. This rearrangement joins TRBV28 to TRBJ2-1; 12 bases are shared with TRBD2. Germline loops: CDR1 MDHEN, CDR2 SYDVKM. CDR3 length equals 15 residues. V shed 5 bases and J 6 bases; nucleotides not matched to a gene: 5.